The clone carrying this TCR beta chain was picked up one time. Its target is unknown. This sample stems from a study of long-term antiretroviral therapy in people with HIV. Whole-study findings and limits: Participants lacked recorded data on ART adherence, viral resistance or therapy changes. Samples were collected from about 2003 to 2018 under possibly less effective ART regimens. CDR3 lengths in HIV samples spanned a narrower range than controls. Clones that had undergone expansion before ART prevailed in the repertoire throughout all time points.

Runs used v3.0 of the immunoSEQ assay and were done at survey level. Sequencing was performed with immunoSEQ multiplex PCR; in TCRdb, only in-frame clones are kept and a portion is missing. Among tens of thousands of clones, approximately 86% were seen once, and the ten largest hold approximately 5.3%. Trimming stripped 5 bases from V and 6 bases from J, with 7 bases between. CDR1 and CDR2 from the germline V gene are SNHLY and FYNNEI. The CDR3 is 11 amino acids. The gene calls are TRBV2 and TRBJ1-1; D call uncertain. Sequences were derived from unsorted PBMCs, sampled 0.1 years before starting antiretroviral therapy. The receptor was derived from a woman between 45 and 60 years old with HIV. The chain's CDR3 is CASSLEAEAFF. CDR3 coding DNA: TGTGCCAGCAGTCTAGAAGCTGAAGCTTTCTTT.